This T cell receptor beta chain was identified in a study of blood T cell repertoires in COVID-19. Looking at the study overall: Samples taken during acute and convalescent COVID-19 were collected in the United States, Italy and Spain. Nucleic acid was either cDNA or gDNA, and it came from T cells, B-cell-depleted T cells, or PBMCs.

In germline, CDR1 is KGHDR, CDR2 SFDVKD. The ends were cut back, 5 bases at V and 0 bases at J, with 14 bases in the middle. The CDR3 covers 16 residues. Authors' methods: Cell counts per sample came from amplifying reference gene primers. The table came from immunoSEQ multiplex PCR; TCRdb's copy has only in-frame clones and leaves some out. V and J calls and clone size come straight from that table; D and trimming were deduced from the DNA. The sample includes some 95,000 clones, 80% to 90% of them seen just once. The gene calls are TRBV24-1 and TRBJ2-3, with D possibly TRBD2 on 6 matching bases. This sequence was found in a man at least 80 years old with active or convalescent COVID-19. The sample consisted of peripheral blood. CDR3 bases: TGTGCCACCAGTGGCCCGGGGGTCCATAGCACAGATACGCAGTATTTT. Translating gives CATSGPGVHSTDTQYF.